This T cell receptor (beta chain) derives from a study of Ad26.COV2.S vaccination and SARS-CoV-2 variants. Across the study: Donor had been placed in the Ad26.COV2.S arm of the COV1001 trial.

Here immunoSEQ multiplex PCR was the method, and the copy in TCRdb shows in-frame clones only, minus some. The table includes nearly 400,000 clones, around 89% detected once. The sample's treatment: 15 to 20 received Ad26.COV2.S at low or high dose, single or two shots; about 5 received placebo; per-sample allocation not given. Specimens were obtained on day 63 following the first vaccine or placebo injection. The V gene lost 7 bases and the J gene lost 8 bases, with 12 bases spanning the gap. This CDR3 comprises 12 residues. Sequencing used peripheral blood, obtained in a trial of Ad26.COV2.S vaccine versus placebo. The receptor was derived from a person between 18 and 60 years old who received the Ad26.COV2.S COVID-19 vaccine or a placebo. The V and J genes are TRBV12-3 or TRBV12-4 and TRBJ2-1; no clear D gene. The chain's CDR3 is CASTGRGDEQFF. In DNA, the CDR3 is TGTGCCAGCACCGGACGAGGCGATGAGCAGTTCTTC.